Below, 22 T cell receptor beta chains from the same sample are listed, as sequenced in a study of blood T cell repertoires in COVID-19. TCRdb's table, derived via immunoSEQ multiplex PCR, lists solely in-frame clones and lacks some. The table shows 150,000 to 200,000 clones, with 80% to 85% occurring only once. Sequenced sample: peripheral blood. Every receptor here comes from a young woman with acute or convalescent COVID-19.

Concerning this clone itself: A junction boundary mismatches the germline segment, possibly from a read error. This sequence joins TRBV6-1 and TRBJ2-7, with a possible D match to TRBD1 (6 bases). Germline values: CDR1 MNHNS, CDR2 SASEGT. CDR3 length equals 11 residues. The CDR3, as DNA: TGTGCCAGCAGTGATTTCCGGGACACCAAATTC. Amino acid sequence: CASSDFRDTKF.

The V gene is TRBV19, the J gene TRBJ1-2; D call uncertain. This CDR3 comprises 13 residues. Trimming stripped 8 bases from V and 2 bases from J, with 12 bases between. Germline loops: CDR1 LNHDA, CDR2 SQIVND (reference sequence). CDR3 amino acids: CASQIAENYGYTF. The CDR3 nucleotides are TGTGCCAGTCAGATTGCGGAAAACTATGGCTACACCTTC. Filled out from reference TRBV19 and TRBJ1-2, the complete variable domain reads DGGITQSPKYLFRKEGQNVTLSCEQNLNHDAMYWYRQDPGQGLRLIYYSQIVNDFQKGDIAEGYSVSREKKESFPLTVTSAQKNPTAFYLCASQIAENYGYTFGSGTRLTVV.

The chain couples TRBV27 to TRBJ2-5; 9 bases fit TRBD1. CDR1 and CDR2 (germline): MNHEY, SMNVEV (reference sequence). This CDR3 has 15 residues. The V segment lost 6 bases and the J segment 5 bases; nucleotides outside the gene matches: 10. CDR3 in amino acids: CASRLQGAHGETQYF. In DNA, the CDR3 is TGTGCCAGCAGGTTACAGGGGGCGCACGGGGAGACCCAGTACTTC.

This rearrangement joins TRBV5-6 to TRBJ2-1; maybe TRBD2 (5 bases). This CDR3 comprises 15 residues. Germline values: CDR1 SGHDT, CDR2 YYEEEE. Trimming pared 2 bases from V and 4 bases from J, leaving 13 bases between. For the CDR3, the DNA is TGTGCCAGCAGCTTCGGACTGGCGCCGTACAATGAGCAGTTCTTC. It translates to CASSFGLAPYNEQFF. The variable domain in full, with the rest retrieved from reference TRBV5-6 and TRBJ2-1, is DAGVTQSPTHLIKTRGQQVTLRCSPKSGHDTVSWYQQALGQGPQFIFQYYEEEERQRGNFPDRFSGHQFPNYSSELNVNALLLGDSALYLCASSFGLAPYNEQFFGPGTRLTVL.

This clone was counted a few times. The rearrangement links TRBV9 to TRBJ2-2, with D perhaps matching TRBD1 (5 bases). The CDR3 sequence is 12 residues long. Germline V gene sequence: CDR1 SGDLS, CDR2 YYNGEE. V lost 4 bases and J lost 7, with 8 bases in between. The CDR3 here is CASSPGIGELFF. CDR3 DNA: TGTGCCAGCAGCCCAGGGATCGGGGAGCTGTTTTTT.

The chain combines TRBV15 with TRBJ2-3, with D maybe TRBD2 (5 bases). CDR3 length: 13 residues. V lost 8 bases and J 3 bases, leaving 12 bases between the germline ends. Germline CDR1 LNHNV, CDR2 YYDKDF (reference sequence). The CDR3 bases are TGTGCCACCGCCGGACTGTCGACAGATACGCAGTATTTT. This gives the protein CATAGLSTDTQYF.

This rearrangement joins TRBV27 to TRBJ2-5; TRBD1 aligns across 7 bases. The V gene end was trimmed by 5 bases and the J gene end by 5 bases; junction bases not matched to a gene: 5. This CDR3 region has 13 residues. The V gene's germline CDR1 is MNHEY and CDR2 SMNVEV (reference sequence). In nucleotides, the CDR3 is TGTGCCAGCAGTGCGACAGGGATGGAGACCCAGTACTTC. Translating gives CASSATGMETQYF.

The CDR3 protein is CASSQSPGELFF. In nucleotides, the CDR3 is TGTGCCAGCAGCCAAAGCCCGGGGGAGCTGTTTTTT. This sequence joins TRBV7-7 and TRBJ2-2; unclear D gene. There are 12 residues in the CDR3. V lost 5 bases, J lost 8 bases, and 9 bases lay in between. The germline V gene encodes CDR1 SSHAT and CDR2 FNYEAQ (reference sequence).

This chain connects TRBV6-5 to TRBJ1-4, with a weak D call TRBD1 (5 bases). The V end was cut by 6 bases, the J end by 5 bases, with 13 bases between. From germline, CDR1 is MNHEY and CDR2 SVGAGI. The CDR3 length is 14 residues. CDR3 coding DNA: TGTGCCAGCAGCCCAGGGTCCGCAAATGAAAAACTGTTTTTT. Its translation: CASSPGSANEKLFF.

The chain links TRBV11-2 to TRBJ2-1, with 9 bases matching TRBD1. The length of the CDR3 is 15 residues. Germline trimming cut 5 bases from V and 7 bases from J; bases unmatched to any gene: 9. CDR1 and CDR2 from the germline V gene are SGHAT and FQNNGV. The CDR3 DNA reads TGTGCCAGCAGCCGCGAACAGGGGGCTTTTAATGAGCAGTTCTTC. Translation gives CASSREQGAFNEQFF.

The chain links TRBV15 to TRBJ2-3; D remains ambiguous. This CDR3 spans 16 amino acids. Trimming removed 1 base at V and 2 bases at J, with 13 bases between. Germline CDR1 LNHNV, CDR2 YYDKDF (reference sequence). CDR3 sequence (DNA): TGTGCCACCAGCAGAGTTAGAGGCAGAACCACAGATACGCAGTATTTT. This gives the protein CATSRVRGRTTDTQYF.

V and J are TRBV30 and TRBJ1-1; 8 nucleotides agree with TRBD1. The CDR3 contains 12 residues. Germline trimming cut 5 bases from V and 10 bases from J; bases unmatched to any gene: 9. CDR1 GTSNPN and CDR2 SVGIG come from the germline V gene (reference sequence). DNA of the CDR3: TGTGCCTGGGTCACCCAGGGGGCTCGAGCTTTCTTT. As protein: CAWVTQGARAFF.

V is TRBV4-2 and J is TRBJ2-7; TRBD1 might be the D (6 bases). Germline lookup yields CDR1 LGHNA and CDR2 YNFKEQ. Trimming pared 0 bases from V and 7 bases from J, leaving 19 bases between. This CDR3 region has 16 residues. CDR3 protein: CASSQELSLPQGEQYF. CDR3 bases: TGTGCCAGCAGCCAAGAGTTGTCGCTACCCCAGGGGGAGCAGTACTTC.

The V and J genes are TRBV7-2 and TRBJ2-3, with 12 bases that match TRBD2. CDR3 length: 17 residues. The V gene's germline CDR1 is SGHTA and CDR2 FQGNSA. J gave up 2 bases and V 5 bases, and 8 bases lay outside the gene matches. The CDR3 is CASSTELAGGPTDTQYF. CDR3 nucleotides: TGTGCCAGCAGCACGGAACTAGCGGGGGGCCCCACAGATACGCAGTATTTT.

The chain couples TRBV6-5 to TRBJ2-7; tentative D call: TRBD2 (7 bases). Germline CDR1 MNHEY, CDR2 SVGAGI. There are 16 residues in the CDR3. V shed 1 base and J shed 6 bases, with 19 bases lying between them. CDR3 sequence (DNA): TGTGCCAGCAGTTACTTGGGCGGGGGCCACGGGGGCGAGCAGTACTTC. This translates into CASSYLGGGHGGEQYF.

The rearrangement uses TRBV10-3 and TRBJ2-5, with 7 bases identical to TRBD1. With 6 bases clipped from V and 4 bases from J, the junction kept 8 bases outside the gene matches. CDR1 is ENHRY and CDR2 is SYGVKD in the germline V gene. This CDR3 is 14 amino acids long. The CDR3 DNA follows: TGTGCCATCAGCCTAAAACAGGGGCGAGAGACCCAGTACTTC. Its protein product is CAISLKQGRETQYF.

This chain connects TRBV2 to TRBJ2-3; D remains ambiguous. The germline V gene has CDR1 SNHLY and CDR2 FYNNEI. This CDR3 is 13 amino acids long. Trimming stripped 4 bases from V and 2 bases from J, with 7 bases between. The CDR3 spells CASSVAHTDTQYF. CDR3 in DNA: TGTGCCAGCAGTGTGGCTCACACAGATACGCAGTATTTT.

The chain couples TRBV5-1 to TRBJ2-7; TRBD1 agrees at 7 bases. The CDR3 has 15 residues. The trim removed 4 bases at V and 2 bases at J, leaving 9 bases unmatched. Germline values: CDR1 SGHRS, CDR2 YFSETQ. The CDR3 protein is CASSRTGQTTYEQYF. DNA of the CDR3: TGCGCCAGCAGCCGTACGGGACAGACCACCTACGAGCAGTACTTC.

This chain uses TRBV7-9 with TRBJ1-2; D might be TRBD1 (6 bases). The CDR3 covers 19 residues. The germline V gene has CDR1 SEHNR and CDR2 FQNEAQ (reference sequence). Deletions cut 4 bases from V and 2 bases from J, with 26 bases between. The DNA for the CDR3 is TGTGCCAGCAGCTCTCCGGTGGGTGGTAGGGGGTCGTTAAACTATGGCTACACCTTC. Protein sequence: CASSSPVGGRGSLNYGYTF.

The V and J genes are TRBV11-2 and TRBJ1-6, with 7 bases that match TRBD1. After removal of 0 bases from V and 7 bases from J, the junction contained 3 bases not matched to a gene. CDR1 is SGHAT, CDR2 FQNNGV, per germline. There are 15 residues in the CDR3. CDR3 nucleotides: TGTGCCAGCAGCTTAGACCGGACAGGAAATTCACCCCTCCACTTT. It specifies CASSLDRTGNSPLHF.

This clone showed up just a few times. The rearrangement uses TRBV13 and TRBJ1-1; no firm D call. Germline V gives CDR1 PRHDT, CDR2 FYEKMQ (reference sequence). V gave up 2 bases and J gave up 6 bases, with 7 bases separating them. CDR3 size: 12 residues. CDR3 sequence (DNA): TGTGCCAGCAGCTTATCGGAGGCTGAAGCTTTCTTT. It specifies CASSLSEAEAFF.

This clone was seen only once. The chain links TRBV12-3 or TRBV12-4 to TRBJ1-2; D is perhaps TRBD1 (5 bases). This CDR3 comprises 13 residues. With 5 bases removed from V and 1 base from J, the gap between germline ends came to 8 bases. The CDR3 sequence is CASSPQGNYGYTF. CDR3 sequence (DNA): TGTGCCAGCAGTCCTCAGGGTAACTATGGCTACACCTTC.